A selection of T cell receptor beta chains follows, all from one sample in a study of T cell responses to AZD1222 COVID-19 vaccine. Measured with immunoSEQ multiplex PCR; TCRdb has only the in-frame clones, and not every one. The table records fewer than 200,000 clones, about 90% of them present only once. Sample: peripheral blood, taken on day 0 of AZD1222 vaccination. These receptors were taken from an adult in good health. Both conserved end residues are part of each CDR3. Fields, in order: clone size, J gene, D gene, V gene, CDR3 protein, CDR3 DNA. A D gene is named only where the DNA matches it firmly. Clone size appears in some rows only: once, few, many, or a class for an expanded clone.

size: -; J: TRBJ2-2; D: TRBD1; V: TRBV10-2; CDR3: CASKEIVGQGTGELFF; DNA: TGCGCCAGCAAGGAGATAGTGGGACAGGGGACCGGGGAGCTGTTTTTT
size: -; J: TRBJ1-2; D: TRBD1; V: TRBV19; CDR3: CATNPEGQGVIYGYTF; DNA: TGTGCCACCAACCCTGAAGGGCAGGGGGTTATCTATGGCTACACCTTC
size: -; J: TRBJ2-7; D: TRBD2; V: TRBV15; CDR3: CATSRVGLAGGHRGEQYF; DNA: TGTGCCACCAGCAGAGTGGGACTAGCGGGGGGCCACCGAGGCGAGCAGTACTTC
size: -; J: TRBJ2-3; D: TRBD1; V: TRBV29-1; CDR3: CSVEEDAGQGVRTDTQYF; DNA: TGCAGCGTTGAAGAAGACGCCGGGCAGGGGGTAAGAACTGATACGCAGTATTTT
size: -; J: TRBJ1-5; D: -; V: TRBV28; CDR3: CASSFPPQRYSNQPQHF; DNA: TGTGCCAGCAGTTTCCCACCACAAAGATATAGCAATCAGCCCCAGCATTTT
size: once; J: TRBJ1-2; D: -; V: TRBV30; CDR3: CAWSVVRVHGYTF; DNA: TGTGCCTGGAGTGTGGTTAGGGTCCATGGCTACACCTTC
size: -; J: TRBJ2-1; D: -; V: TRBV11-2; CDR3: CASTDTGGSSYNEQFF; DNA: TGTGCCAGCACCGACACCGGCGGAAGCTCCTACAATGAGCAGTTCTTC
size: -; J: TRBJ1-1; D: TRBD1; V: TRBV5-4; CDR3: CASTRQGIGNTEAFF; DNA: TGTGCCAGCACCCGACAGGGGATTGGGAACACTGAAGCTTTCTTT
size: -; J: TRBJ1-4; D: -; V: TRBV9; CDR3: CASSTHTGTNEKLFF; DNA: TGTGCCAGCAGCACCCACACAGGGACTAATGAAAAACTGTTTTTT
size: -; J: TRBJ1-6; D: -; V: TRBV5-1; CDR3: CASSLDGSSYNSPLHF; DNA: TGCGCCAGCAGCTTGGACGGAAGCTCCTATAATTCACCCCTCCACTTT
size: -; J: TRBJ1-1; D: -; V: TRBV28; CDR3: CASSHAGEFGEAFF; DNA: TGTGCCAGCAGTCACGCAGGGGAATTTGGTGAAGCTTTCTTT
size: -; J: TRBJ1-2; D: -; V: TRBV30; CDR3: CACRENYGYTF; DNA: TGTGCCTGCAGGGAAAACTATGGCTACACCTTC
size: -; J: TRBJ2-2; D: -; V: TRBV5-1; CDR3: CASSLGPNTGELFF; DNA: TGCGCCAGCAGCCTGGGACCGAACACCGGGGAGCTGTTTTTT
size: -; J: TRBJ1-4; D: -; V: TRBV18; CDR3: CASSGGTEPNEKLFF; DNA: TGTGCCAGCTCGGGCGGGACCGAGCCTAATGAAAAACTGTTTTTT
size: -; J: TRBJ2-7; D: TRBD1; V: TRBV10-3; CDR3: CAISGDRVYEQYF; DNA: TGTGCCATCAGTGGGGACAGGGTCTACGAGCAGTACTTC
size: -; J: TRBJ2-1; D: TRBD2; V: TRBV11-2; CDR3: CASSLDRLAGGFIPNNEQFF; DNA: TGTGCCAGCAGCTTAGATCGACTAGCGGGGGGTTTTATCCCGAACAATGAGCAGTTCTTC
size: -; J: TRBJ1-1; D: -; V: TRBV29-1; CDR3: CSVTRQKNTEAFF; DNA: TGCAGCGTGACGAGGCAGAAGAACACTGAAGCTTTCTTT
size: -; J: TRBJ1-4; D: TRBD1; V: TRBV19; CDR3: CASSPGQGGEKLFF; DNA: TGTGCCAGTAGTCCGGGACAGGGAGGTGAAAAACTGTTTTTT
size: -; J: TRBJ1-1; D: -; V: TRBV5-1; CDR3: CASSPDMVVTEAFF; DNA: TGCGCCAGCAGCCCCGACATGGTTGTCACTGAAGCTTTCTTT
size: -; J: TRBJ2-7; D: TRBD1; V: TRBV5-4; CDR3: CASSLGRQGISEQYF; DNA: TGTGCCAGCAGCTTGGGTCGACAGGGGATCAGCGAGCAGTACTTC
size: -; J: TRBJ1-1; D: -; V: TRBV30; CDR3: CAWSAGVWTEAFF; DNA: TGTGCCTGGAGCGCGGGGGTTTGGACTGAAGCTTTCTTT
size: -; J: TRBJ2-1; D: TRBD2; V: TRBV3-1/TRBV3-2; CDR3: CASSQDRTSGPYNEQFF; DNA: TGTGCCAGCAGCCAAGATAGGACTAGCGGGCCCTACAATGAGCAGTTCTTC
size: -; J: TRBJ2-1; D: TRBD1; V: TRBV7-3; CDR3: CASSLSNRGHSYNEQFF; DNA: TGTGCCAGCAGCTTATCCAACAGGGGTCACTCCTACAATGAGCAGTTCTTC
size: -; J: TRBJ2-5; D: -; V: TRBV7-2; CDR3: CASSGQETQYF; DNA: TGTGCCAGCAGCGGGCAAGAGACCCAGTACTTC
size: -; J: TRBJ2-1; D: TRBD2; V: TRBV7-7; CDR3: CASSPSGGNNEQFF; DNA: TGTGCTAGCAGCCCATCGGGGGGGAACAATGAGCAGTTCTTC
size: -; J: TRBJ2-1; D: -; V: TRBV10-3; CDR3: CAISESGHGEQFF; DNA: TGTGCCATCAGTGAGTCGGGGCACGGTGAGCAGTTCTTC
size: -; J: TRBJ1-5; D: -; V: TRBV12-3/TRBV12-4; CDR3: CASSRSQNQPQHF; DNA: TGTGCCAGCAGCCGTTCTCAGAATCAGCCCCAGCATTTT
size: -; J: TRBJ2-7; D: -; V: TRBV7-9; CDR3: CASSLGQQSYEQYF; DNA: TGTGCCAGCAGCTTAGGGCAGCAGTCCTACGAGCAGTACTTC
size: once; J: TRBJ1-6; D: TRBD1; V: TRBV4-1; CDR3: CASSPGQGASNSPLHF; DNA: TGCGCCAGCAGCCCCGGACAGGGGGCATCTAATTCACCCCTCCACTTT
size: once; J: TRBJ2-7; D: TRBD2; V: TRBV7-6; CDR3: CASSLGAGGAWEQYF; DNA: TGTGCCAGCAGCTTGGGGGCGGGGGGCGCTTGGGAGCAGTACTTC
size: -; J: TRBJ2-5; D: -; V: TRBV5-4; CDR3: CASSLVQGQETQYF; DNA: TGTGCCAGCAGCTTGGTGCAGGGCCAAGAGACCCAGTACTTC
size: once; J: TRBJ1-5; D: TRBD1; V: TRBV2; CDR3: CASRGGQVNQPQHF; DNA: TGTGCCAGCAGGGGAGGACAGGTAAATCAGCCCCAGCATTTT
size: -; J: TRBJ1-2; D: -; V: TRBV10-2; CDR3: CAILSRSPNYGYTF; DNA: TGCGCCATCCTTTCAAGGTCTCCTAACTATGGCTACACCTTC
size: -; J: TRBJ1-5; D: -; V: TRBV7-9; CDR3: CASSSTGGSNQPQHF; DNA: TGTGCCAGCAGCTCCACGGGGGGGAGCAATCAGCCCCAGCATTTT
size: once; J: TRBJ1-5; D: -; V: TRBV6-5; CDR3: CASSYSGQPNQPQHF; DNA: TGTGCCAGCAGTTACTCCGGGCAGCCTAATCAGCCCCAGCATTTT
size: -; J: TRBJ2-7; D: TRBD1; V: TRBV6-5; CDR3: CASSSGTGLRYEQYF; DNA: TGTGCCAGCAGTTCTGGGACAGGGCTTAGGTACGAGCAGTACTTC
size: -; J: TRBJ1-2; D: -; V: TRBV19; CDR3: CASSEGSGEYGYTF; DNA: TGTGCCAGTAGTGAGGGATCGGGGGAATATGGCTACACCTTC
size: -; J: TRBJ2-3; D: TRBD2; V: TRBV27; CDR3: CASSLAASGGRRDTQYF; DNA: TGTGCCAGCAGTTTAGCCGCTAGCGGGGGTAGGAGAGATACGCAGTATTTT
size: -; J: TRBJ2-5; D: -; V: TRBV28; CDR3: CASSRPQGSLTETQYF; DNA: TGTGCCAGCAGCCGACCCCAGGGGTCACTAACGGAGACCCAGTACTTC
size: -; J: TRBJ1-3; D: -; V: TRBV28; CDR3: CASSLIEGIGSGNTIYF; DNA: TGTGCCAGCAGTTTAATTGAGGGAATCGGCTCTGGAAACACCATATATTTT
size: -; J: TRBJ1-2; D: -; V: TRBV9; CDR3: CASSVDPGLGGYTF; DNA: TGTGCCAGCAGCGTAGACCCGGGGTTGGGTGGCTACACCTTC
size: -; J: TRBJ1-2; D: -; V: TRBV30; CDR3: CAWSPDFGAYGYTF; DNA: TGTGCCTGGAGTCCCGATTTCGGGGCCTATGGCTACACCTTC
size: -; J: TRBJ2-1; D: -; V: TRBV13; CDR3: CASSLGRARSYNEQFF; DNA: TGTGCCAGCAGCTTAGGCCGGGCGAGGTCCTACAATGAGCAGTTCTTC
size: -; J: TRBJ1-2; D: -; V: TRBV11-3; CDR3: CASSLQGNYGYTF; DNA: TGTGCCAGCAGCTTACAGGGGAACTATGGCTACACCTTC
size: -; J: TRBJ1-5; D: TRBD1; V: TRBV15; CDR3: CATSTQGQGSNQPQHF; DNA: TGTGCCACCAGCACTCAGGGACAGGGAAGCAATCAGCCCCAGCATTTT
size: -; J: TRBJ1-2; D: -; V: TRBV11-3; CDR3: CASSIYYRFHGYTF; DNA: TGTGCCAGCAGCATATATTACAGGTTTCATGGCTACACCTTC
size: -; J: TRBJ2-7; D: -; V: TRBV6-5; CDR3: CASHDGSSYEQYF; DNA: TGTGCCAGCCATGACGGGAGCTCCTACGAGCAGTACTTC
size: -; J: TRBJ1-2; D: -; V: TRBV28; CDR3: CASSPPPPGHGYTF; DNA: TGTGCCAGCAGTCCACCCCCGCCAGGCCATGGCTACACCTTC